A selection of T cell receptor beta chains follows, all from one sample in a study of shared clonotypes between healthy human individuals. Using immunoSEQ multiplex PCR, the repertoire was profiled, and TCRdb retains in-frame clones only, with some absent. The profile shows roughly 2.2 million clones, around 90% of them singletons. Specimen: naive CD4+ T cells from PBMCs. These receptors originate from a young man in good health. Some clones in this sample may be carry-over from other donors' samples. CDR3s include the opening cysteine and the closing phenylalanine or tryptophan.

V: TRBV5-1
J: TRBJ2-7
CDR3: CASSPSLAGGPGEQYF

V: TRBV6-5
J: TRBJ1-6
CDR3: CASSSGHSPLHF

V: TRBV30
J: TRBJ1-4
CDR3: CAWRRTGRDEKLFF

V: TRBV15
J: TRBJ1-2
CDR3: CATSSEPGGRYGYTF

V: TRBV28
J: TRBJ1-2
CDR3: CASTTGPRGQYGYTF

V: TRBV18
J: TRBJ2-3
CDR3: CASSPPSLQADTQYF

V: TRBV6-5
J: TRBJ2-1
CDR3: CASSRGDEQFF

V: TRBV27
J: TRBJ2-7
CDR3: CASSWGDRNTYEQYF

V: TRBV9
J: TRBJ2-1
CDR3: CASSSGTGQYNEQFF

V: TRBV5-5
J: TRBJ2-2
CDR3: CASSRSGTSGNTGELFF

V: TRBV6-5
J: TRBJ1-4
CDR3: CASSYSDGYNEKLFF

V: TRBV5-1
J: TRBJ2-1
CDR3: CASSLAGTGTSNEQFF

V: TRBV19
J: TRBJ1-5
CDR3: CASWGRGISIENQPQHF

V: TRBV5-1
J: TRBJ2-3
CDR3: CASSLGSSGSTDTQYF

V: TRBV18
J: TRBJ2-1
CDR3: CASSPPGGNNEQFF

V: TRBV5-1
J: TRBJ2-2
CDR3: CASSLDLAGNGELFF

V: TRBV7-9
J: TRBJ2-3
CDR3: CASSLGWGRVTDTQYF

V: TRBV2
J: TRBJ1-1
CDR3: CASSVHRGKAFF

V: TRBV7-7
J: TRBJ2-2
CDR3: CASSSLAENTGELFF

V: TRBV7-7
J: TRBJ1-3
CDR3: CASSLSVSGNTIYF

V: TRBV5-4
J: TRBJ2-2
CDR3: CASSLAASGRTGELFF

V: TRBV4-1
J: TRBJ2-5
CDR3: CASSPRDLYQETQYF

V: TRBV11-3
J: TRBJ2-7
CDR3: CASSLGGIFGEQYF

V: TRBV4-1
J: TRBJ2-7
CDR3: CASSRTEGSYEQYF

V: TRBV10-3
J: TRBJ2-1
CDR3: CAIKSDRYNEQFF

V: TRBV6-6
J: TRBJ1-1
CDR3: CASSSSGVTEAFF

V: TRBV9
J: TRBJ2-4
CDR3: CASSVDAGGLAKNIQYF

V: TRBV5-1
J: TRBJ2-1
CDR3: CASSWQPDQSGRTWDNEQFF

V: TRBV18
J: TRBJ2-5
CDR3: CASSPPAPGGGQETQYF

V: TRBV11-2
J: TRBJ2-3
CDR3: CASSFGGSSTDTQYF

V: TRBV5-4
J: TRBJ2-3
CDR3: CASRITRGDTQYF

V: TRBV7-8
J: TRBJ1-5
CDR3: CASSPWDGNQPQHF

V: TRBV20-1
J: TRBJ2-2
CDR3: CSARGGGELFF

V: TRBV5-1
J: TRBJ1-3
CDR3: CASSLVYAGSVGNTIYF

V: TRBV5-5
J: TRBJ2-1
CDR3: CASSWRMDSYNEQFF

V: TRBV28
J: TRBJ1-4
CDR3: CASSSRRASTNEKLFF

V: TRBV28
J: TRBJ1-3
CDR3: CASSPMGSSGNTIYF

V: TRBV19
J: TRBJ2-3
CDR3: CASSMILTGGGDTQYF

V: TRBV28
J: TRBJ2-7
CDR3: CASSLSPGQGTHEQYF

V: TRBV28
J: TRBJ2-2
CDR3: CASSLKRINTGELFF

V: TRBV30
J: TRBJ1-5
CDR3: CAWNRGSDQPQHF

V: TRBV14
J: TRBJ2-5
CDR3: CASSLGTSGFQETQYF

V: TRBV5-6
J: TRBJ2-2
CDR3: CASSLANGQANTGELFF

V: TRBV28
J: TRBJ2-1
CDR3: CASSVGTSGRGEQFF

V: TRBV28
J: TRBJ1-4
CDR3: CASSLAMPKEKLFF

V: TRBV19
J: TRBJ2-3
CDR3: CASSIPSGSTDTQYF

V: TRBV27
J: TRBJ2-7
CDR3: CASSLSGRAVSYEQYF

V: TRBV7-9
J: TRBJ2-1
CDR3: CASSSPIAGGRNEQFF

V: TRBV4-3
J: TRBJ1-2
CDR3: CASSQEGPHYGYTF

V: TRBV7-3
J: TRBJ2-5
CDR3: CASSRGTSGTQETQYF

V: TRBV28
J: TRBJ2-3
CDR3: CASSGLADTQYF

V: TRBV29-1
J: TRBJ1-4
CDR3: CSVEEEKLFF

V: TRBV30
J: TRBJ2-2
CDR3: CAWSVFQLTGELFF

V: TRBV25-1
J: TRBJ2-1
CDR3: CASTHHLSSYNEQFF